Described below is a single TCR beta chain sequence and its context. Antigen specificity is unknown. The table came from immunoSEQ multiplex PCR; TCRdb's copy has only in-frame clones and leaves some out. The sample records more than 35,000 clones, about 80% being singletons. The source of the sample is a study of OX40 agonist ivuxolimab in advanced cancers. On the study more broadly: Patients' therapy was ivuxolimab, an antibody that acts as an agonist of OX40 (CD134). Ivuxolimab doses were 0.01, 0.1, 0.3, 1.5, 3 or 10 mg/kg every 2 weeks. Cohort: 65% to 90% men, mean age approximately 60, aged about 23 to 80.

Study-wide points: Within 6 weeks, CD4+ and CD8+ blood T cells expanded clonally at 0.1 to 3.0 mg/kg.

Germline CDR1 SGHTA, CDR2 FQGNSA. V lost 3 bases and J lost 2; bases outside the gene matches: 9. This CDR3 has 16 residues. Sequencing was performed on CD4+ or CD8+ T cells sorted from blood, taken in a trial of the OX40 agonist ivuxolimab. The V call is TRBV7-2, the J call TRBJ2-7; 8 bases map to TRBD2. The sequence was obtained from an adult with an advanced solid tumor such as melanoma, head and neck, liver or kidney cancer. CDR3 coding DNA: TGTGCCAGCAGCTTCAGCGGCGGGAGGTCCCCCTACGAGCAGTACTTC. This codes for CASSFSGGRSPYEQYF.